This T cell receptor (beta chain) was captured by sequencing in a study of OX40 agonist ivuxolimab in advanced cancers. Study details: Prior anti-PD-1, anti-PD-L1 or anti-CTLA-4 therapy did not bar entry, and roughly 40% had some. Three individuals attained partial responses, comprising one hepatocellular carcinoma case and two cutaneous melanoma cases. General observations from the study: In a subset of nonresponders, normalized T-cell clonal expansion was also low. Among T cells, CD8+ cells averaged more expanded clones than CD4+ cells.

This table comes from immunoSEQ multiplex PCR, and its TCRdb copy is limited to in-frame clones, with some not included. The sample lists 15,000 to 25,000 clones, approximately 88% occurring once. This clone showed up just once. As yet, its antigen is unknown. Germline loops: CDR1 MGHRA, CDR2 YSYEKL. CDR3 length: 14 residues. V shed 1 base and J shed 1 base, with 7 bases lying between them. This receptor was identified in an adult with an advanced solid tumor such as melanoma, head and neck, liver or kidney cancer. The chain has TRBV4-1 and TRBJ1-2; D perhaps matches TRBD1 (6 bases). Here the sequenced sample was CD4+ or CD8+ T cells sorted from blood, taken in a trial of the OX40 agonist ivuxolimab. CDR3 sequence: CASSQGTDNYGYTF. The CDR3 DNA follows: TGCGCCAGCAGCCAAGGGACAGATAACTATGGCTACACCTTC.